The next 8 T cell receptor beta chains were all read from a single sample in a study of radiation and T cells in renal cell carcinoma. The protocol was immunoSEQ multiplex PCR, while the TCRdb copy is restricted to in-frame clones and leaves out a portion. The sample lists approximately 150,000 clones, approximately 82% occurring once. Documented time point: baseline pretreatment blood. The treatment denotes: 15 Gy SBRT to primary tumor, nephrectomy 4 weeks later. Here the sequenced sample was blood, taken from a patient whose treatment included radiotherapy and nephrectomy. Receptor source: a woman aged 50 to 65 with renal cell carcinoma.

DNA of the CDR3: TGTGCCAGCAGCCCCTCCGGGACTCTGGGTGGCTACACCTTC. It specifies CASSPSGTLGGYTF. The rearrangement joins TRBV14 to TRBJ1-2; possible D gene TRBD1, 5 bases. CDR3 length: 14 residues. The germline CDR1 and CDR2 sequences are SGHDN and FVKESK. V lost 4 bases to trimming and J lost 7 bases, with 16 bases between them. Together with reference TRBV14 and TRBJ1-2, the CDR3 gives the full variable domain: EAGVTQFPSHSVIEKGQTVTLRCDPISGHDNLYWYRRVMGKEIKFLLHFVKESKQDESGMPNNRFLAERTGGTYSTLKVQPAELEDSGVYFCASSPSGTLGGYTFGSGTRLTVV.

The CDR3 nucleotides are TGTGCCAGCCGCTCCCAGGGACGAGTGAACACTGAAGCTTTCTTT. Its translation: CASRSQGRVNTEAFF. V is TRBV5-5 and J is TRBJ1-1, with D possibly TRBD1 on 5 matching bases. Looked up from germline, CDR1 is SGHKS and CDR2 is YYEKEE (reference sequence). The CDR3 is 15 residues long. Trimming cost V 7 bases and J 0 bases, with 16 bases left between them.

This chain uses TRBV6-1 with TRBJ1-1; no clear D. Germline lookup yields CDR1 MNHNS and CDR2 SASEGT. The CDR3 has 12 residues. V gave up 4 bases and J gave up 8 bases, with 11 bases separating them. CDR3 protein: CASSVPGSEAFF. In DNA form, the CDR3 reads TGTGCCAGCAGTGTTCCGGGTTCGGAAGCTTTCTTT.

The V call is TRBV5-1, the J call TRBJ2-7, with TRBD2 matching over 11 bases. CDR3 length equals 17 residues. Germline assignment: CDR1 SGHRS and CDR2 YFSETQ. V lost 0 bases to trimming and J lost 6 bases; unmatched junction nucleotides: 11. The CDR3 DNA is TGCGCCAGCAGCTTGGTTACTAGCGGGAGCCTCCACGTCGAGCAGTACTTC. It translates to CASSLVTSGSLHVEQYF.

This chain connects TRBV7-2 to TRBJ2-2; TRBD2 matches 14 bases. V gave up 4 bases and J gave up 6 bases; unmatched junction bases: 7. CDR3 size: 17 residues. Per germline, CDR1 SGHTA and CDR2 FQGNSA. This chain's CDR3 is CASSSTSGRASAGELFF. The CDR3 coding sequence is TGTGCCAGCAGCTCGACTAGCGGGAGGGCTTCAGCCGGGGAGCTGTTTTTT.

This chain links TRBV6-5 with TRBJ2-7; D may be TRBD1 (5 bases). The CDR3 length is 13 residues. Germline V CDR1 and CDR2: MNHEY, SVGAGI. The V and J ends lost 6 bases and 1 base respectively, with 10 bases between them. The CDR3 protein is CASRGQTSYEQYF. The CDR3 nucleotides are TGTGCCAGCAGGGGGCAGACTTCCTACGAGCAGTACTTC.

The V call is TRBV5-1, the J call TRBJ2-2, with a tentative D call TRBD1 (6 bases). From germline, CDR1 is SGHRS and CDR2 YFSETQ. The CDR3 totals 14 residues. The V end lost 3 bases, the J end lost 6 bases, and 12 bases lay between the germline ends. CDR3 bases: TGCGCCAGCAGCTCCGACAGGCGGGCCGGGGAGCTGTTTTTT. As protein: CASSSDRRAGELFF.

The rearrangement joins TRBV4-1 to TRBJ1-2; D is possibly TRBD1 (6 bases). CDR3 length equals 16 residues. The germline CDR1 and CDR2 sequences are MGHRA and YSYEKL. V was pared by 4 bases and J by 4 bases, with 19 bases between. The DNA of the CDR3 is TGCGCCAGCAGCCCGGGTTCGGGGGCAGGCGGCTATGGCTACACCTTC. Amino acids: CASSPGSGAGGYGYTF.